This T cell receptor (beta chain) was recorded in a study of blood T cell repertoires in COVID-19. Using immunoSEQ multiplex PCR, the repertoire was profiled, and TCRdb retains in-frame clones only, with some absent. The table records just under 250,000 clones, roughly 91% of them present only once. This study enrolled people aged roughly 18 to 89 from 20 to 25 US geographic areas. The sequenced sample was PBMCs or T cells enriched from blood (not recorded which). The TCR comes from a woman aged 25 to 39 who had recovered from COVID-19.

The CDR3 DNA reads as TGCGCCAGCAGCCAAGAGGGGACAGGGGGAGGCGGCTACACCTTC. As protein: CASSQEGTGGGGYTF. The gene calls are TRBV4-1 and TRBJ1-2; 11 positions agree with TRBD1. This CDR3 region has 15 residues. CDR1 is MGHRA, CDR2 YSYEKL, per germline. V trimming: 0 bases; J trimming: 8 bases; junction bases outside the gene matches: 5.